The rows below give T cell receptor beta chains drawn from one sample of a study of cytomegalovirus exposure and HLA in healthy donors. Profiling relied on immunoSEQ multiplex PCR, and the TCRdb table lists in-frame clones only, not all of them. In the table there are 140,000 to 150,000 clones, 65% to 80% of which are singletons. Sequenced material: PBMCs. These receptors came from a man aged 25-45 years in good health and CMV-seronegative. CDR3s leave out the opening cysteine and the closing phenylalanine or tryptophan. Each record gives: CDR3 length, clone size, J gene, V gene, CDR3 protein. Clone size, where shown, is once, few, many, or a class for clones that have expanded.

>14|NA|NA|TRBV28
ASRGLAGTEGREQY
>13|NA|TRBJ1-3|TRBV25-1
ASSDSTGSGNTIY
>15|NA|TRBJ1-6|TRBV5-6
ASSPWTSVIQRGPLH
>14|NA|TRBJ2-2|TRBV11-2
ASSLVRGADTGELF
>12|NA|TRBJ2-1|TRBV7-9
ASSPGTSYNEQF
>13|NA|TRBJ2-5|TRBV7-8
ASRSPGQGGETQY
>12|NA|TRBJ2-1|TRBV7-2
ASSSGTGYNEQF
>18|NA|TRBJ1-4|TRBV15
ATSRRRTGLAEGTNEKLF
>11|few|TRBJ1-3|TRBV15
ATSSSGYGTIY
>13|NA|TRBJ2-7|TRBV15
ATSRERRGTYEQY
>12|NA|TRBJ1-2|TRBV5-1
ASSGGYGGYGYT
>12|NA|TRBJ1-1|TRBV14
ASSQAYGSTEAF
>13|few|TRBJ1-1|TRBV14
ASSQDLAGNTEAF
>13|once|TRBJ2-1|TRBV9
ASSPLAGGLYEQF
>11|few|TRBJ1-5|TRBV18
ASSLGFNQPQH
>11|NA|TRBJ1-2|TRBV5-1
ASSLEGATGYT
>13|few|TRBJ2-6|TRBV6-4
ASSDSGAGANGLT
>16|few|TRBJ1-6|TRBV5-6
ASSLDGRQSYGNSPLH
>12|NA|TRBJ1-1|TRBV7-3
ASSSGGGKTEAF
>9|few|TRBJ1-1|TRBV29-1
SVESGTEAF
>13|NA|TRBJ1-2|TRBV27
ASSLTSRGGYGYT
>12|once|TRBJ2-5|TRBV2
ASSDRDREDFQY
>13|NA|TRBJ2-5|TRBV7-2
ASSPGRTGKETQY
>14|NA|TRBJ1-5|TRBV10-2
ASSEGDRGYWQPQH
>11|NA|TRBJ2-5|TRBV25-1
ASSHRGRETQY
>13|NA|TRBJ1-6|TRBV6-5
ASSRQGAGNSPLH
>14|few|TRBJ2-1|TRBV28
ASSPHSSGGAWEQF
>14|NA|TRBJ2-3|TRBV4-1
ASSQDPRDYTDTQY
>14|NA|TRBJ2-1|TRBV6-1
ASSEAEGTTNNEQF
>15|once|TRBJ2-3|TRBV10-3
AISDVVAGTDTDTQY
>13|NA|TRBJ1-5|TRBV16
ASSQGFQNNQPQH
>12|NA|TRBJ1-4|TRBV15
ATSTVGTGGKLF
>13|NA|TRBJ2-2|TRBV5-1
ASSPPTGDTGELF
>13|once|TRBJ2-7|TRBV6-1
ASSEEFVAGYEQY
>13|few|TRBJ2-2|TRBV15
ATSRDFRVAGELF
>13|NA|TRBJ1-5|TRBV28
ASSRQVRGNQPQH
>14|few|TRBJ2-7|TRBV7-8
ASSLGRVLLGYEQY
>14|NA|TRBJ2-5|TRBV9
ASSITSGGAWETQY
>16|NA|TRBJ2-4|TRBV5-6
ASSYGTSGFQAKTCQY
>15|NA|TRBJ2-3|TRBV30
AWSFATSGSIADTQY
>14|NA|TRBJ1-1|TRBV28
ASSFLYRGMNTEAF